These T cell receptor beta chains were read from a single sample in a study of blood T cell repertoires in COVID-19. Some clones are missing from TCRdb's copy, which holds only in-frame ones; the method was immunoSEQ multiplex PCR. The data contain 140,000 to 150,000 clones, roughly 84% of them seen just once; the ten biggest clones take up roughly 10%. Sequences were obtained from peripheral blood. The receptors here all came from a man in his sixties with active or convalescent COVID-19. Each CDR3 is given with its conserved first and last residue. A D gene is named only where the DNA matches it firmly. Expanded clones get a size class; other rows say once, few or many, or leave the size out.

cdr3_length	d_call	v_call	clone_size	j_call	cdr3_nt	cdr3_aa
11	.	TRBV7-9	.	TRBJ2-1	TGTGCCAGCAGCTTAGAACAGGGTATGTTCTTC	CASSLEQGMFF
15	TRBD1	TRBV5-1	.	TRBJ2-5	TGCGCCAGCAGCTTGGCCGACAGGGGGTCAGAGACCCAGTACTTC	CASSLADRGSETQYF
13	.	TRBV10-2	.	TRBJ2-2	TGCGCCAGCAGGGGGACTTTCCCCGGGGAGCTGTTTTTT	CASRGTFPGELFF
13	TRBD1	TRBV6-5	.	TRBJ1-1	TGTGCCAGCAGCCTGGGACAGGCAATTGAAGCTTTCTTT	CASSLGQAIEAFF
14	TRBD1	TRBV18	.	TRBJ1-6	TGTGCCAGCTCACGGGACAGAAGAAATTCACCCCTCCACTTT	CASSRDRRNSPLHF
13	TRBD1	TRBV30	.	TRBJ1-1	TGTGCCTGGAGGTTACAGGGGTTAACTGAAGCTTTCTTT	CAWRLQGLTEAFF
16	.	TRBV7-2	.	TRBJ1-4	TGTGCCAGCAGCTTAAGTAGGGGGTTGTACAATGAAAAACTGTTTTTT	CASSLSRGLYNEKLFF
17	TRBD2	TRBV18	.	TRBJ2-1	TGTGCCAGCTCACGGGTCTCGGGAGCGGGACTTTACAATGAGCAGTTCTTC	CASSRVSGAGLYNEQFF
12	.	TRBV5-6	.	TRBJ2-7	TGTGCCAGCAGCAAGACAGAATACGAGCAGTACTTC	CASSKTEYEQYF
14	TRBD1	TRBV5-1	.	TRBJ1-1	TGCGCCAGCAGCTTGGTCCTTGGACAGGGAAAGGCTTTCTTT	CASSLVLGQGKAFF
16	TRBD2	TRBV9	.	TRBJ2-7	TGTGCCAGCAGCGTAGATGCTAGCGGGGGCTCCTACGAGCAGTACTTC	CASSVDASGGSYEQYF
16	.	TRBV19	.	TRBJ2-1	TGTGCCAGTAGTAGAATCACAGGAACGTCCTACAATGAGCAGTTCTTC	CASSRITGTSYNEQFF
17	.	TRBV5-1	.	TRBJ2-1	TGCGCCAGCAGCCCCAAGGCAACTAGGGTCCCCTACAATGAGCAGTTCTTC	CASSPKATRVPYNEQFF
13	TRBD1	TRBV6-6	few	TRBJ2-7	TGTGCCAGCAGCCCCGGGACAGTTTACGAGCAGTACTTC	CASSPGTVYEQYF
14	.	TRBV18	.	TRBJ1-2	TGTGCCAGCTCGATTCAAGGGGGTGACTATGGCTACACCTTC	CASSIQGGDYGYTF
15	.	TRBV5-1	.	TRBJ1-1	TGCGCCAGCAGCTTGGAGGGGGAAGGAAACACTGAAGCTTTCTTT	CASSLEGEGNTEAFF
15	.	TRBV24-1	.	TRBJ2-2	TGTGCCACCAGTGATTTCCGTACTAGCCACGGGGAGCTGTTTTTT	CATSDFRTSHGELFF
13	TRBD1	TRBV2	.	TRBJ2-5	TGTGCCAGCAGGACAGGGGTAAAAGAGACCCAGTACTTC	CASRTGVKETQYF
17	.	TRBV18	.	TRBJ2-6	TGTGCCAGCTCACACCGACAGTCAGCTGCTGGGGCCAACGTCCTGACTTTC	CASSHRQSAAGANVLTF
15	TRBD1	TRBV7-8	.	TRBJ1-5	TGTGCCAGCGGAGGGACAGGGAGTGGCAATCAGCCCCAGCATTTT	CASGGTGSGNQPQHF
13	.	TRBV12-3/TRBV12-4	.	TRBJ2-2	TGTGCCAGCAGTTTGAGCTTCACCGGGGAGCTGTTTTTT	CASSLSFTGELFF
13	.	TRBV7-2	.	TRBJ1-1	TGTGCCAGCAGCTTAACGCAGAACGGGGTAGCTTTCTTT	CASSLTQNGVAFF
15	.	TRBV10-3	once	TRBJ1-2	TGTGCCATCAGTGATGCCCGTGGGGCATTGGATGGCTACACCTTC	CAISDARGALDGYTF
16	TRBD1	TRBV4-1	.	TRBJ1-5	TGCGCCAGCAGCCAAGATCAGGGGGCTACATTTCAGCCCCAGCATTTT	CASSQDQGATFQPQHF
15	.	TRBV6-2/TRBV6-3	.	TRBJ2-7	TGTGCCAGCAGTTACACGACTGACCATGGTTACGAGCAGTACTTC	CASSYTTDHGYEQYF